This T cell receptor (beta chain) appears in the sequencing data of a study of T cell repertoires in cytomegalovirus infection. This clonotype was counted ten times or more. TCRdb independently ran MiXCR on the reads; one entry per CDR3 protein. The table records about 310,000 distinct CDR3 sequences, about 9.1% of them present only once. CDR1 is DFQATT and CDR2 is SNEGSKA in the germline V gene (reference sequence). The V end was cut by 0 bases, the J end by 3 bases, with 11 bases between. The CDR3 is made up of 14 amino acids. The chain carries TRBV20-1 and TRBJ1-2, with D tentatively TRBD1 (6 bases). The sample taken for sequencing was PBMCs. This TCR was sampled from a human donor in good health (CMV status not recorded). Some clones in this sample may be carry-over from other donors' samples. The CDR3 region has the DNA TGCAGTGCTAGAGATTGGGGGCAGGACTATGGCTACACCTTC. This codes for CSARDWGQDYGYTF.